These T cell receptor beta chains were read from a single sample in a study of OX40 agonist ivuxolimab in advanced cancers. Repertoires were generated with immunoSEQ multiplex PCR, while TCRdb's copy carries only in-frame clones and drops some. The sample lists tens of thousands of clones; 89% were seen once. The specimen comprised CD4+ or CD8+ T cells sorted from blood, sampled in a trial of the OX40 agonist ivuxolimab. The receptors derive from an adult with an advanced solid tumor such as melanoma, head and neck, liver or kidney cancer. The CDR3 runs from the conserved cysteine through the conserved F or W. D genes are given only for firm matches. Clone sizes are given selectively: once, few, many, or a class where the clone is expanded.

j_call d_call v_call clone_size cdr3_nt cdr3_aa
TRBJ2-3 TRBD2 TRBV10-3 . TGTGCCATCAGTGGGACTAGCGGCAACACAGATACGCAGTATTTT CAISGTSGNTDTQYF
TRBJ2-1 TRBD1 TRBV9 . TGTGCCAGCAGCGACCCTGGGACAGGGAGAGATGAGCAGTTCTTC CASSDPGTGRDEQFF
TRBJ2-1 . TRBV14 . TGTGCCAGCAGCCAACGCAGGGGTTCCTACAATGAGCAGTTCTTC CASSQRRGSYNEQFF
TRBJ2-2 TRBD2 TRBV14 . TGTGCCAGCAGCCAAGATCCTGGGGGGGAGACCGGGGAGCTGTTTTTT CASSQDPGGETGELFF
TRBJ1-5 . TRBV28 . TGTGCCAGCAGTTTTGCGGTTAGCAATCAGCCCCAGCATTTT CASSFAVSNQPQHF
TRBJ2-1 TRBD2 TRBV28 . TGTGCCAGCATCCCCCTAGCGGGAGCACCCAATGAGCAGTTCTTC CASIPLAGAPNEQFF
TRBJ1-5 . TRBV30 . TGTGCCTGGAGCGCATTACAGGGAGCCAATCAGCCCCAGCATTTT CAWSALQGANQPQHF
TRBJ1-2 . TRBV5-1 . TGCGCCAGCAGCGGGGAGTCCTATGGCTACACCTTC CASSGESYGYTF
TRBJ2-7 . TRBV5-6 few TGTGCCAGCAGCTTGGAAGGGGACTCCTACGAGCAGTACTTC CASSLEGDSYEQYF
TRBJ2-7 . TRBV6-5 . TGTGCCAGCAGCTGGGGGGGGACACCCTCCTACGAGCAGTACTTC CASSWGGTPSYEQYF
TRBJ1-1 . TRBV27 . TGTGCCAGCAGTTGGGGGGGGAACACTGAAGCTTTCTTT CASSWGGNTEAFF
TRBJ2-2 TRBD2 TRBV5-4 once TGTGCCAGCAGCTCTCGGACTAGCCCTCCCGGGGAGCTGTTTTTT CASSSRTSPPGELFF
TRBJ2-2 . TRBV27 . TGTGCCAGCAGAGCAACCTGGGGGCGGGGCACCGGGGAGCTGTTTTTT CASRATWGRGTGELFF
TRBJ1-1 . TRBV28 . TGTGCCAGCAGTATTGGGACGGATGGGAACACTGAAGCTTTCTTT CASSIGTDGNTEAFF
TRBJ2-1 TRBD2 TRBV6-1 . TGTGCCAGCAGTGGTGAAACGGGAGGCGGTTATGAGCAGTTCTTC CASSGETGGGYEQFF
TRBJ2-3 TRBD2 TRBV11-2 . TGTGCCAGCAGCTCCACCGGGAGGGGCACAGATACGCAGTATTTT CASSSTGRGTDTQYF
TRBJ2-7 . TRBV2 . TGTGCCAGCAGTGAAGGTCAAGAAGGTTTCTACGAGCAGTACTTC CASSEGQEGFYEQYF
TRBJ1-2 . TRBV7-2 . TGTGCCAGCAGTTATGACGGAGCTCTAAACTATGGCTACACCTTC CASSYDGALNYGYTF
TRBJ2-1 . TRBV19 . TGTGCCAGTAGTATAGGGGGGAGGCCCATCCACAATGAGCAGTTCTTC CASSIGGRPIHNEQFF
TRBJ2-7 TRBD1 TRBV4-3 . TGCGCCAGCAGCCGCGCGGGGACAGGATCCTACGAGCAGTACTTC CASSRAGTGSYEQYF
TRBJ2-1 . TRBV11-2 once TGTGCCAGCAGCTCAGGCCGCGGATGGAATGAGCAGTTCTTC CASSSGRGWNEQFF
TRBJ1-2 . TRBV6-5 . TGTGCCAGCAGTTACGGGGTTTACTATGGCTACACCTTC CASSYGVYYGYTF
TRBJ2-2 . TRBV27 few TGTGCCAGCAGTCCAATCGACACCGGGGAGCTGTTTTTT CASSPIDTGELFF
TRBJ1-4 . TRBV6-5 . TGTGCCAGCAGTTACGGGTCAGAGGGGGAAAAACTGTTTTTT CASSYGSEGEKLFF
TRBJ1-4 . TRBV27 few TGTGCCAGCAGTTTATTACAGGGTGAAAAACTGTTTTTT CASSLLQGEKLFF
TRBJ2-7 TRBD1 TRBV27 once TGTGCCAGCAGTTCCCAAGTTCCGTTGGACAGGGACTGCGAGCAGTACTTC CASSSQVPLDRDCEQYF
TRBJ2-7 . TRBV13 once TGTGCCAGCAGCCCTAACCCCGGGACCACAACCTACGAGCAGTACTTC CASSPNPGTTTYEQYF
TRBJ2-2 TRBD2 TRBV5-4 once TGTGCCAGCAGCTTGGATGTGACTAGCGCCCTGAGCACCGGGGAGCTGTTTTTT CASSLDVTSALSTGELFF
TRBJ2-1 . TRBV7-9 . TGTGCCAGCAGTTTAACCCCATTAAACAATGAGCAGTTCTTC CASSLTPLNNEQFF
TRBJ2-7 . TRBV9 . TGTGCCAGCAGCGTAGAGGCGGAGCACTACGAGCAGTACTTC CASSVEAEHYEQYF
TRBJ2-3 . TRBV11-3 few TGTGCCAGCAGCCCCTCGGCCGGGGAGACAGATACGCAGTATTTT CASSPSAGETDTQYF
TRBJ2-3 . TRBV12-2 . TGTGCAAGTCGCTTAGTATCTGCGGGAGGGCCCACAGATACGCAGTATTTT CASRLVSAGGPTDTQYF
TRBJ1-3 . TRBV7-9 . TGTGCCAGCAGCTTCTCTGGAAACACCATATATTTT CASSFSGNTIYF
TRBJ2-4 . TRBV7-8 . TGTGCCAGCAGCTTGAACGGGGTTCTTAACATTCAGTACTTC CASSLNGVLNIQYF
TRBJ2-7 . TRBV4-2 . TGTGCCAGCAGCCAAGACCGCGGTACAACCTACGAGCAGTACTTC CASSQDRGTTYEQYF
TRBJ2-1 TRBD2 TRBV7-8 once TGTGCCAGCAGCTTAGTTGGCGGGAGGTCCTACAATGAGCAGTTCTTC CASSLVGGRSYNEQFF
TRBJ1-1 . TRBV19 . TGTGCCAGTAGTATGTTGGCTGAAGCTTTCTTT CASSMLAEAFF
TRBJ1-3 . TRBV27 . TGTGCCAGCAGTCCTCGGGACCCAGGAGACACCATATATTTT CASSPRDPGDTIYF
TRBJ2-7 . TRBV10-2 . TGCGCCAGCGGCAACTACGAGCAGTACTTC CASGNYEQYF
TRBJ2-6 . TRBV4-1 . TGCGCCAGCAGCCAAGTGGGCTCTGGGGCCAACGTCCTGACTTTC CASSQVGSGANVLTF
TRBJ2-1 TRBD2 TRBV11-3 . TGTGCCAGCACCCCAGAGGGGGATGCTAGCGGGAGTAGGTCCTACAATGAGCAGTTCTTC CASTPEGDASGSRSYNEQFF
TRBJ1-6 . TRBV27 . TGTGCCAGCAGTTACACCGGGACTTATAATTCACCCCTCCACTTT CASSYTGTYNSPLHF
TRBJ1-2 . TRBV10-1 . TGCGCCAGCAGTGAGGACAGAGATTATGGCTACACCTTC CASSEDRDYGYTF
TRBJ1-1 TRBD1 TRBV13 . TGTGCCAGCACGTCGGGACAGGGTTACACTGAAGCTTTCTTT CASTSGQGYTEAFF
TRBJ2-1 . TRBV5-4 . TGTGCCAGCAGCTTGCGGGAGACTGCTTACAATGAGCAGTTCTTC CASSLRETAYNEQFF
TRBJ2-7 TRBD2 TRBV30 . TGTGCCTGGATTGGTACTAGCGGATACGAGCAGTACTTC CAWIGTSGYEQYF
TRBJ1-1 TRBD1 TRBV29-1 . TGCAGCGTTGGGGGACAGGGAACTGAAGCTTTCTTT CSVGGQGTEAFF
TRBJ2-7 . TRBV7-9 few TGTGCCAGCAGCCGAGAGCGCTACGAGCAGTACTTC CASSRERYEQYF
TRBJ2-7 . TRBV28 . TGTGCCAGCAAAAACTTTGACTACGAGCAGTACTTC CASKNFDYEQYF
TRBJ1-2 TRBD1 TRBV4-3 . TGCGCCAGCAGCCAAGCCTCCGGGACAGGGGGGACTGGCTACACCTTC CASSQASGTGGTGYTF
TRBJ2-1 . TRBV10-3 once TGTGCCATCAGTGATTATGAGGGGGATGAGCAGTTCTTC CAISDYEGDEQFF
TRBJ1-2 TRBD1 TRBV28 . TGTGCCAGCAGTCCCCCGACAGGGAGGCGGCTTAACTATGGCTACACCTTC CASSPPTGRRLNYGYTF
TRBJ2-1 TRBD2 TRBV4-3 . TGCGCCAGCAGCCAAACCGTAGCGGGGAGCGACAATGAGCAGTTCTTC CASSQTVAGSDNEQFF
TRBJ2-1 TRBD2 TRBV2 . TGTGCCAGCAGTGAAGCACGACTAGCGTCCAATGAGCAGTTCTTC CASSEARLASNEQFF
TRBJ2-3 . TRBV11-2 . TGTGCCAGCAGCTTAGGGCAAACAGATACGCAGTATTTT CASSLGQTDTQYF